This record looks at one T cell receptor (beta chain) sequence and its context. No antigen is known for it. This CDR3 is also generated by other DNA sequences in the sample. This entry is derived from a study of Ad26.COV2.S vaccination and SARS-CoV-2 variants. Repertoires were generated with immunoSEQ multiplex PCR, while TCRdb's copy carries only in-frame clones and drops some. The table has about 460,000 clones, roughly 87% seen once; the top ten hold about 1.5%. Regarding the study as a whole: Among vaccine recipients, spike-specific TCR breadth exceeded that of placebo recipients. Assessments of TCR breadth and depth may have underestimated the total T cell responses.

Indicated treatment: around 19 received Ad26.COV2.S at low or high dose, single or two shots; a few received placebo; per-sample allocation not given. All samples were drawn on day 63, counting from the first vaccine or placebo injection. The source is a person between 18 and 60 years old who received the Ad26.COV2.S COVID-19 vaccine or a placebo. Sequencing used peripheral blood, obtained in a trial of Ad26.COV2.S vaccine versus placebo.

CDR3 amino acids: CASSLDTYEQYF. The CDR3 region has the DNA TGCGCCAGCAGCTTGGACACCTACGAGCAGTACTTC. The chain recombines TRBV5-1 with TRBJ2-7; D not resolved. V lost 0 bases to trimming and J lost 2 bases, with 3 bases between them. The germline V gene has CDR1 SGHRS and CDR2 YFSETQ. The CDR3 length is 12 residues. Full variable domain (remainder filled in from reference TRBV5-1 and TRBJ2-7): KAGVTQTPRYLIKTRGQQVTLSCSPISGHRSVSWYQQTPGQGLQFLFEYFSETQRNKGNFPGRFSGRQFSNSRSEMNVSTLELGDSALYLCASSLDTYEQYFGPGTRLTVT.